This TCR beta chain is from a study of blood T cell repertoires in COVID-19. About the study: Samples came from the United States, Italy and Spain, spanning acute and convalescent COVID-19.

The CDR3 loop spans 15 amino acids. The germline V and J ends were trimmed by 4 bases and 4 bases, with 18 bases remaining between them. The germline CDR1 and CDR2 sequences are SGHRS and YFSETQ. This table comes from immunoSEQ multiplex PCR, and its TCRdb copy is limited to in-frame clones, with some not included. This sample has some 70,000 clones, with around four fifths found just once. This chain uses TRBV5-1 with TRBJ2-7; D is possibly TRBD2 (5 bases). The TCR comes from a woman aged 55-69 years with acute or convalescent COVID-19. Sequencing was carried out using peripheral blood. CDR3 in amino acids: CASSASTGTLYEQYF. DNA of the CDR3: TGCGCCAGCAGCGCCAGTACGGGAACTCTTTACGAGCAGTACTTC. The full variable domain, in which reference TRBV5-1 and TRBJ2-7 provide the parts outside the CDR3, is KAGVTQTPRYLIKTRGQQVTLSCSPISGHRSVSWYQQTPGQGLQFLFEYFSETQRNKGNFPGRFSGRQFSNSRSEMNVSTLELGDSALYLCASSASTGTLYEQYFGPGTRLTVT.